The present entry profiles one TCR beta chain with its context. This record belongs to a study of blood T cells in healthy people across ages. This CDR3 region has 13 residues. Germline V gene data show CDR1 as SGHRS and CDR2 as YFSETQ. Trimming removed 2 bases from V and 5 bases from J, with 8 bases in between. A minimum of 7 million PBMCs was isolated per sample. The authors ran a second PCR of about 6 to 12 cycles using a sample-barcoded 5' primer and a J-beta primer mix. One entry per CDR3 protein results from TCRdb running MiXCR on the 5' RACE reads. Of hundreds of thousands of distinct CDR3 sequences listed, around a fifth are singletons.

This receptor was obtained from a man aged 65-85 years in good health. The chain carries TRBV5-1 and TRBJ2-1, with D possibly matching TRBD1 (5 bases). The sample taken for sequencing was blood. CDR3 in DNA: TGCGCCAGCAGCTTACAGGTAAACAATGAGCAGTTCTTC. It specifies CASSLQVNNEQFF.